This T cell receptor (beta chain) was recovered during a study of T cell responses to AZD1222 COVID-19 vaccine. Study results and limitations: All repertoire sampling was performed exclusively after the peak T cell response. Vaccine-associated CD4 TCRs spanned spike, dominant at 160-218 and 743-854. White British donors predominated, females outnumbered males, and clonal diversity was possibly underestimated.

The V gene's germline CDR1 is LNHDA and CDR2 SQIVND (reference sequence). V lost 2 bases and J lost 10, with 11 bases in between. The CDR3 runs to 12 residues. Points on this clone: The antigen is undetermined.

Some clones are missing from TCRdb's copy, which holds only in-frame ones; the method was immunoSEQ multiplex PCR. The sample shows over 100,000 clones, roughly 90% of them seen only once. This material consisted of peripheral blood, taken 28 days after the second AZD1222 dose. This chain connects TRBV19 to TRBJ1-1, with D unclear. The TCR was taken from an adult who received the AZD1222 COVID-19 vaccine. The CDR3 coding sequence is TGTGCCAGTAGTATAATACGGGGTCGAGCTTTCTTT. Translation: CASSIIRGRAFF.